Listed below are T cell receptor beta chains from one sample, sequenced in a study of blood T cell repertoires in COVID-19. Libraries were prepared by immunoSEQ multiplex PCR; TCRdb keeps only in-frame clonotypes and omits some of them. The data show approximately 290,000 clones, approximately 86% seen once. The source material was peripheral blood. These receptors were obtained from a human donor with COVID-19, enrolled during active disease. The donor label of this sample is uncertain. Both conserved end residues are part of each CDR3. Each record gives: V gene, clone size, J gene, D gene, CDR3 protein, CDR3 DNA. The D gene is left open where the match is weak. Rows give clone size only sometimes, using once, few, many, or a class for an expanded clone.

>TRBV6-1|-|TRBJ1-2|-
CASSDRDLFYGYTF
TGTGCCAGCAGTGACAGGGATCTATTCTATGGCTACACCTTC
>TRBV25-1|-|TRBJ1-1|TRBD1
CASSEQGTGNFVGAFF
TGTGCCAGCAGTGAACAGGGGACAGGGAACTTTGTCGGAGCTTTCTTT
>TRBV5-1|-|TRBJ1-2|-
CASSLEGQNYGYTF
TGCGCCAGCAGCTTGGAAGGACAGAACTATGGCTACACCTTC
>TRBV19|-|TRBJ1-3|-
CASSKSRSGNTIYF
TGTGCCAGTAGTAAGAGTCGCTCTGGAAACACCATATATTTT
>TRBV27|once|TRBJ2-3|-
CASSSRGDTQYF
TGTGCCAGCAGCTCTAGGGGCGATACGCAGTATTTT
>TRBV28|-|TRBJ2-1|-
CASRRVEHNNEQFF
TGTGCCAGCAGAAGAGTGGAGCACAACAATGAGCAGTTCTTC
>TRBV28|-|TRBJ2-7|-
CASSLPSRREEYF
TGTGCCAGCAGTTTACCTTCCCGGAGAGAGGAGTACTTC
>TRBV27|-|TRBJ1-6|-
CASRKGDMIYSYNSPLHF
TGTGCCAGCAGGAAGGGGGACATGATCTATTCCTATAATTCACCCCTCCACTTT
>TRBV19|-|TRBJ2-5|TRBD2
CASSSLAGVETQYF
TGTGCCAGTAGTTCCCTAGCGGGAGTAGAGACCCAGTACTTC
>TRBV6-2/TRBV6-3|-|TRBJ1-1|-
CASSYEATAFF
TGTGCCAGCAGTTACGAGGCAACAGCTTTCTTT
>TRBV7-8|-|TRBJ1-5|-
CASSLGGGRQPQHF
TGTGCCAGCAGCTTAGGGGGGGGGCGTCAGCCCCAGCATTTT
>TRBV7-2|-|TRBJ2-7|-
CASSLAGGGPGITYEQYF
TGTGCCAGCAGCTTAGCTGGGGGCGGGCCCGGCATTACCTACGAGCAGTACTTC